What follows is one T cell receptor beta chain and its context. Antigen specificity is unknown. The sample originates from a study of OX40 agonist ivuxolimab in advanced cancers. Study-level information: Ivuxolimab is a fully human IgG2 antibody that activates OX40 (CD134). The dose-escalation cohort had hepatocellular carcinoma, melanoma, renal cell or head and neck cancer.

The CDR3 is 15 residues long. The germline gives CDR1 SGDLS, CDR2 YYNGEE. The study's findings and limits: The study did not work out the antigen specificity of the expanded peripheral T cells. On average, a greater number of expanded clones characterised CD8+ T cells relative to CD4+.

Measured with immunoSEQ multiplex PCR; TCRdb has only the in-frame clones, and not every one. Found here are 77,000 or so clones, approximately 85% of them singletons; the top ten hold 2% to 2.5%. The TCR comes from an adult with an advanced solid tumor such as melanoma, head and neck, liver or kidney cancer. The sample in question was CD4+ or CD8+ T cells sorted from blood, obtained in a trial of the OX40 agonist ivuxolimab. V usage is TRBV9 and J usage is TRBJ2-5, with TRBD2 matching 10 bases. The assigned J gene may be wrong: the sequence end matches TRBJ2-7 better. Written as DNA, the CDR3 is TGTGCCAGCAGCGTAGAGGCTAGCGGGAGATACGAGCAGTACTTC. This translates into CASSVEASGRYEQYF.